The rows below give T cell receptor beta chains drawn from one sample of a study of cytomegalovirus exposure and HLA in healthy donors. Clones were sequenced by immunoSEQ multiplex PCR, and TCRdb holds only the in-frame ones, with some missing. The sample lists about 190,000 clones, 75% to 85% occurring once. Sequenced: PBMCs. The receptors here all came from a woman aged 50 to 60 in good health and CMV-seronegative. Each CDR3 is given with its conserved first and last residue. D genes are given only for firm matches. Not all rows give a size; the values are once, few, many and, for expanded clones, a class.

CASIARTVQETQYF TGTGCCAGCATCGCCCGAACAGTTCAAGAGACCCAGTACTTC TRBJ2-5 NA TRBV2 once
CATSSGGTTSGGSNEQFF TGTGCCACCAGCAGCGGTGGCACAACTAGCGGGGGTTCTAATGAGCAGTTCTTC TRBJ2-1 TRBD2 TRBV15 NA
CASSFGGRGTEAFF TGTGCCAGCTCCTTCGGAGGGAGGGGTACTGAAGCTTTCTTT TRBJ1-1 NA TRBV18 NA
CASRRTVNTGELFF TGTGCCAGCAGACGCACAGTCAACACCGGGGAGCTGTTTTTT TRBJ2-2 NA TRBV28 NA
CSVEGGDTQYF TGCAGCGTTGAGGGGGGGGATACGCAGTATTTT TRBJ2-3 TRBD2 TRBV29-1 once
CASSLGGGYTF TGTGCCAGCAGCTTGGGAGGAGGCTACACCTTC TRBJ1-2 NA TRBV7-9 NA
CASSLRTGGYGYTF TGTGCCAGCAGCTTAAGGACAGGGGGGTATGGCTACACCTTC TRBJ1-2 TRBD1 TRBV5-4 NA
CASSELGGETQYF TGTGCCAGCAGTGAGCTAGGAGGGGAGACCCAGTACTTC TRBJ2-5 NA TRBV27 NA
CASRRTVGNEKLFF TGTGCCAGCAGACGGACAGTGGGTAATGAAAAACTGTTTTTT TRBJ1-4 NA TRBV27 NA
CASRGSTGANYGYTF TGTGCCAGCAGAGGGTCCACAGGGGCAAACTATGGCTACACCTTC TRBJ1-2 TRBD1 TRBV5-4 NA
CASSLNARILLDTEAFF TGTGCCAGCAGCTTAAACGCCAGGATACTCTTGGACACTGAAGCTTTCTTT TRBJ1-1 NA TRBV7-8 NA
CASSKRGRGRQGNTGELFF TGTGCCAGCAGCAAAAGGGGTAGGGGCAGACAGGGAAACACCGGGGAGCTGTTTTTT TRBJ2-2 NA TRBV21-1 NA
CASSLLVTGNEQFF TGTGCCAGCAGCTTACTAGTCACCGGGAATGAGCAGTTCTTC TRBJ2-1 NA TRBV7-9 NA
CASSSQEGGSYEQYF TGTGCCAGCAGTTCGCAGGAGGGAGGGAGCTACGAGCAGTACTTC TRBJ2-7 TRBD2 TRBV28 NA
CASSQAPGRANQQYF TGTGCCAGCAGCCAAGCCCCCGGGAGGGCCAACCAGCAGTACTTC TRBJ2-5 TRBD2 TRBV4-2 NA
CASSLGGSSYEQYF TGTGCCAGCAGCTTAGGCGGGAGCTCCTACGAGCAGTACTTC TRBJ2-7 TRBD2 TRBV11-2 NA
CASSPLWNTEAFF TGTGCCAGCAGCCCCTTATGGAACACTGAAGCTTTCTTT TRBJ1-1 NA TRBV6-1 NA
CASSLGIASGHNEQFF TGTGCCAGCAGCTTAGGGATTGCTAGCGGCCACAATGAGCAGTTCTTC TRBJ2-1 TRBD2 TRBV7-2 once
CASSFRQFSGANVLTF TGTGCCAGCAGCTTCAGACAGTTCTCTGGGGCCAACGTCCTGACTTTC TRBJ2-6 NA TRBV7-9 once
CASSEILGSTGANTLFF TGTGCCAGCAGTGAAATTCTTGGCTCGACAGGGGCAAACACACTGTTTTTT TRBJ1-4 TRBD1 TRBV2 few
CASSFYTGVYGYTF TGTGCCAGCAGCTTCTATACAGGAGTCTATGGCTACACCTTC TRBJ1-2 NA TRBV7-2 NA
CASSFTRSPLHF TGTGCCAGCAGCTTTACCCGGTCACCCCTCCACTTT TRBJ1-6 NA TRBV11-2 NA
CASSQEVWTPLGDSNYGYTF TGCGCCAGCAGCCAAGAAGTTTGGACTCCTCTTGGGGACTCAAACTATGGCTACACCTTC TRBJ1-2 NA TRBV4-3 NA
CAIRGDSKNTGELFF TGTGCCATCAGGGGGGACAGTAAGAACACCGGGGAGCTGTTTTTT TRBJ2-2 TRBD1 TRBV10-3 few